Following are 16 T cell receptor beta chains from one sample sequenced in a study of T-cell reconstitution after alpha-beta-depleted transplantation in children. Unique molecular identifiers tagged the TCRbeta library. TCRdb analysed the PCR reads with MiXCR anew, one entry per CDR3 protein. The sample has around 250,000 distinct CDR3 sequences, almost 10% seen once; the top ten hold about a tenth. The sample in question was PBMCs from the stem cell graft donor, obtained from the stem cell graft. These receptor sequences come from a human donor who donated a stem cell graft to a child with SCID.

This clonotype was counted a few times. This chain uses TRBV7-9 with TRBJ2-3; D is unclear. V lost 0 bases, J lost 3 bases, and 16 bases lay in between. Germline CDR1 SEHNR, CDR2 FQNEAQ (reference sequence). This CDR3 is 17 amino acids long. In DNA, the CDR3 is TGTGCCAGCAGCTTAGCTCCCGCTTTTATTTGGACAGATACGCAGTATTTT. The encoded protein is CASSLAPAFIWTDTQYF. Supplemented by reference TRBV7-9 and TRBJ2-3, the full variable domain reads DTGVSQNPRHKITKRGQNVTFRCDPISEHNRLYWYRQTLGQGPEFLTYFQNEAQLEKSRLLSDRFSAERPKGSFSTLEIQRTEQGDSAMYLCASSLAPAFIWTDTQYFGPGTRLTVL.

This clonotype was observed at least ten times. V usage is TRBV5-1 and J usage is TRBJ1-5; a weak D match, TRBD1 (5 bases). Germline V gene lookup returns CDR1 SGHRS and CDR2 YFSETQ. This CDR3 contains 15 residues. Trimming took 4 bases from V and 0 from J, leaving 11 bases between them. CDR3 region: CASSERGDSNQPQHF. The DNA for the CDR3 is TGCGCCAGCAGCGAGAGGGGTGATAGCAATCAGCCCCAGCATTTT.

This clonotype came up a few times. The DNA of the CDR3 is TGTGCCAGCAGCTCGTGGACGAATCAGCCCCAGCATTTT. Its protein product is CASSSWTNQPQHF. The chain is built from TRBV7-2 and TRBJ1-5; D gene ambiguous. CDR1 and CDR2 from the germline V gene are SGHTA and FQGNSA. The V end lost 4 bases, the J end lost 4 bases, and 8 bases lay between the germline ends. This CDR3 spans 13 amino acids.

This clonotype has only a few counts. The chain couples TRBV11-2 to TRBJ2-5, with D possibly TRBD1 on 5 matching bases. The CDR3 runs 16 residues. With 5 bases removed from V and 2 bases from J, the gap between germline ends came to 18 bases. The V gene's germline CDR1 is SGHAT and CDR2 FQNNGV. In nucleotides, the CDR3 is TGTGCCAGCAGCCACTCCACATATCAGGGACAAGAGACCCAGTACTTC. It encodes CASSHSTYQGQETQYF.

This clonotype was counted a few times. The chain recombines TRBV29-1 with TRBJ2-7, with D perhaps TRBD1 (6 bases). Germline V gives CDR1 SQVTM, CDR2 ANQGSEA. There are 14 residues in the CDR3. The ends were cut back, 5 bases at V and 2 bases at J, with 16 bases in the middle. The chain's CDR3 is CSVSTGSRAYEQYF. The DNA of the CDR3 is TGCAGCGTTAGTACAGGGAGTAGAGCCTACGAGCAGTACTTC.

The chain is built from TRBV18 and TRBJ1-6; 9 nucleotides agree with TRBD1. Germline V CDR1 and CDR2: KGHSH, LQKENI. The trim removed 5 bases at V and 10 bases at J, leaving 6 bases unmatched. CDR3 length: 14 amino acids. This CDR3 reads CASSTRTGDSPLHF. In DNA form, the CDR3 reads TGTGCCAGCTCAACTCGGACAGGGGACTCACCCCTCCACTTT.

This clonotype was counted many times. V is TRBV20-1 and J is TRBJ2-3, with D maybe TRBD1 (6 bases). V dropped 5 bases and J dropped 2 bases, with 11 bases sitting between them. The germline V gene encodes CDR1 DFQATT and CDR2 SNEGSKA (reference sequence). The CDR3 runs to 13 residues. Here the CDR3 DNA reads TGCAGTGCTCGGGACATACCCACAGATACGCAGTATTTT. Amino acids: CSARDIPTDTQYF.

The rearrangement links TRBV2 to TRBJ2-5; D gene unclear. The CDR3 loop spans 14 amino acids. V was pared by 8 bases and J by 3 bases, with 16 bases between. CDR1 is SNHLY, CDR2 FYNNEI, per germline. The CDR3 coding sequence is TGTGCCAGCCCAAGCGACGTCTCCAAAGAGACCCAGTACTTC. Translated: CASPSDVSKETQYF.

The table lists this clonotype with a few counts. The rearrangement joins TRBV4-1 to TRBJ2-1, with D unresolved. The germline V gene encodes CDR1 MGHRA and CDR2 YSYEKL. V was clipped by 0 bases and J by 2 bases, with 8 bases between them. The CDR3 contains 15 residues. CDR3 sequence: CASSQDRVPYNEQFF. The DNA of the CDR3 is TGCGCCAGCAGCCAAGATCGAGTGCCCTACAATGAGCAGTTCTTC.

This clonotype was counted between two and nine times. The chain carries TRBV15 and TRBJ2-7; a weak D match, TRBD2 (6 bases). Trimming cost V 1 base and J 0 bases, with 16 bases left between them. CDR1 LNHNV and CDR2 YYDKDF come from the germline V gene (reference sequence). The CDR3 extends over 17 amino acids. The CDR3 DNA reads as TGTGCCACCAGCAGAGCCCCAGGAGGGGCGAACTCCTACGAGCAGTACTTC. It specifies CATSRAPGGANSYEQYF.

A few counts support this clonotype. The J gene is TRBJ1-2, the V gene TRBV7-9; unclear D gene. Germline loops: CDR1 SEHNR, CDR2 FQNEAQ (reference sequence). Trimming left V 5 bases short and J 5 bases short, with 18 bases between. The CDR3 runs 15 residues. The DNA of the CDR3 is TGTGCCAGCAGCCAAGAGGGAGGGAAGGGATATGGCTACACCTTC. This codes for CASSQEGGKGYGYTF.

The sample holds many counts of this clonotype. The chain joins TRBV5-1 to TRBJ2-2; 8 bases agree with TRBD1. Trimming cost V 3 bases and J 5 bases; bases outside gene matches: 0. The germline V gene encodes CDR1 SGHRS and CDR2 YFSETQ. This CDR3 is built from 13 residues. For the CDR3, the DNA is TGCGCCAGCAGCTGGACAGGGACCGGGGAGCTGTTTTTT. Its translation: CASSWTGTGELFF.

This clonotype was seen more than once but under ten times. The gene calls are TRBV7-2 and TRBJ2-1; 8 positions match TRBD2. The CDR3 is 16 residues long. Germline V gene data show CDR1 as SGHTA and CDR2 as FQGNSA. V dropped 5 bases and J dropped 6; count of bases not matched to a gene: 12. CDR3 nucleotides: TGTGCCAGCAGCCCGTTCCCCACTAGCGGAGGCAATGAGCAGTTCTTC. Translating gives CASSPFPTSGGNEQFF. The full variable domain, completed using reference TRBV7-2 and TRBJ2-1, is GAGVSQSPSNKVTEKGKDVELRCDPISGHTALYWYRQSLGQGLEFLIYFQGNSAPDKSGLPSDRFSAERTGGSVSTLTIQRTQQEDSAVYLCASSPFPTSGGNEQFFGPGTRLTVL.

V and J are TRBV18 and TRBJ1-5; no clear D. This CDR3 spans 14 amino acids. V was pared by 0 bases and J by 8 bases, with 11 bases between. Germline values: CDR1 KGHSH, CDR2 LQKENI. Written as DNA, the CDR3 is TGTGCCAGCTCACCACCGGGAGGGAATGAGCCCCAGCATTTT. Amino acids: CASSPPGGNEPQHF. The whole variable domain, remainder taken from reference TRBV18 and TRBJ1-5, is NAGVMQNPRHLVRRRGQEARLRCSPMKGHSHVYWYRQLPEEGLKFMVYLQKENIIDESGMPKERFSAEFPKEGPSILRIQQVVRGDSAAYFCASSPPGGNEPQHFGDGTRLSIL.

This clonotype was counted only a few times. This CDR3 is CASSLVGQSYEQYF. The CDR3 coding sequence is TGTGCCAGCAGTTTAGTAGGACAATCCTACGAGCAGTACTTC. The chain uses TRBV28 and TRBJ2-7, with D possibly matching TRBD1 (5 bases). The V end was cut by 2 bases, the J end by 1 base, with 9 bases between. The CDR3 contains 14 residues. CDR1 and CDR2 from the germline V gene are MDHEN and SYDVKM.

The sample holds many counts of this clonotype. CDR3 DNA: TGCGCCAGCAGCTTGGCTACAACTAGCACAGATACGCAGTATTTT. Protein product: CASSLATTSTDTQYF. The chain recombines TRBV5-1 with TRBJ2-3; D unresolved. Deletions cut 0 bases from V and 0 bases from J, with 8 bases between. Germline-derived CDR1 and CDR2 are SGHRS and YFSETQ. The CDR3 covers 15 residues.